This TCR beta chain was captured in a study of graft-versus-host responses after intestinal transplantation. On the study more broadly: Those transplanted obtained multivisceral, liver-intestinal, or isolated intestinal grafts.

General observations from the study: The highest levels of circulating GvH clones went along with early declines in HvG clones after transplant. Ileal or blood samples showed some GvH clones first, and such clones were also found in recipient marrow.

The CDR3 totals 15 residues. V was clipped by 5 bases and J by 8 bases, with 18 bases between them. The V gene's germline CDR1 is LGHNA and CDR2 YNFKEQ. Some clones are missing from TCRdb's copy, which holds only in-frame ones; the method was immunoSEQ multiplex PCR. The table includes some 69,000 clones, roughly 92% detected once. As to this clone: The antigen remains unidentified.

The gene calls are TRBV4-2 and TRBJ1-4; tentatively, D is TRBD1 (5 bases). This sample comprised bone marrow, obtained almost 750 days after intestinal transplantation. This clonotype was sampled from a human patient who received an intestinal transplant, so some T cells may come from the graft donor. The CDR3 is CASSEEGPLGEKLFF. The CDR3 DNA reads TGTGCCAGCAGCGAGGAGGGGCCCCTTGGGGAAAAACTGTTTTTT.